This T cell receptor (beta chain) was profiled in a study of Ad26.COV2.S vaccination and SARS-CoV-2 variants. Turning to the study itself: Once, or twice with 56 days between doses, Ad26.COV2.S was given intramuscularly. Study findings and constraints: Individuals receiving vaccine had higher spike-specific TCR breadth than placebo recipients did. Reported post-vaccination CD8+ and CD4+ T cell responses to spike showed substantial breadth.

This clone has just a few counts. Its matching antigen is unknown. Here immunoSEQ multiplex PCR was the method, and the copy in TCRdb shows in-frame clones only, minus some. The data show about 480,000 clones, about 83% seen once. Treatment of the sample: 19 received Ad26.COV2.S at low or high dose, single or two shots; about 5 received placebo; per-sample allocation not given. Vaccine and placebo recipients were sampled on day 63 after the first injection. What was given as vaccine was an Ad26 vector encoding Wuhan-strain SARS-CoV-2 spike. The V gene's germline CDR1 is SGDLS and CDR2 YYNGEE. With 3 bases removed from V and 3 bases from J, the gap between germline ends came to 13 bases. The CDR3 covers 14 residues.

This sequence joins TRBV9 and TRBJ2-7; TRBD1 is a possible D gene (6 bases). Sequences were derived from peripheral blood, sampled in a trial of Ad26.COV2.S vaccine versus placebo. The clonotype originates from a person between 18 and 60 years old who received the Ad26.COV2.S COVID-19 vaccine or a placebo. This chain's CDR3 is CASSARDIGYEQYF. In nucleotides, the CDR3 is TGTGCCAGCAGCGCCCGGGACATCGGCTACGAGCAGTACTTC.